This T cell receptor (beta chain) appears in the sequencing data of a study of blood T cell repertoires in COVID-19. J lost 0 bases, V lost 4 bases, and 4 bases had no gene match. The CDR3 is made up of 15 amino acids. Germline values: CDR1 ENHRY, CDR2 SYGVKD. Sequencing was performed with immunoSEQ multiplex PCR; in TCRdb, only in-frame clones are kept and a portion is missing. In the table there are around 100,000 clones, more than 75% of which are singletons. This clonotype originated in a man younger than 40 in a cohort sampled during active COVID-19. Sequencing used peripheral blood. This sequence joins TRBV10-3 and TRBJ1-1; 8 nucleotides line up with TRBD1. CDR3 sequence (DNA): TGTGCCATCAGTGGGACAGGGTCCATGAACACTGAAGCTTTCTTT. Translated, it gives CAISGTGSMNTEAFF.